Listed here are 18 T cell receptor beta chains from one sample, sequenced in a study of vaccination and CD4 T cells after COVID-19. The Oncomine TCR Beta short-read assay was applied to DNA of cultured CD4+ T cells. TCRdb fed the PCR reads into MiXCR, producing one record per CDR3 protein. The sample has around 17,000 distinct CDR3 sequences, less than 35% seen once. These TCRs' antigens remain unknown. Noted treatment: roughly ten-day PBMC culture with coronavirus spike peptide pools or control peptides (ViraFEST assay). Material: cultured CD4+ T cells from blood. These receptors were collected from a human donor with COVID-19.

This clonotype was seen a few times. The chain uses TRBV19 and TRBJ2-1, with 9 bases aligning to TRBD1. The CDR3 loop spans 14 amino acids. With V trimmed by 3 bases and J by 9 bases, 6 bases remained unmatched. Germline CDR1 and CDR2: LNHDA and SQIVND (reference sequence). The CDR3: CASSIRDRVSEQFF. In nucleotides, the CDR3 is TGTGCCAGTAGTATCCGGGACAGGGTTAGTGAGCAGTTCTTC.

The chain uses TRBV5-3 and TRBJ2-5, with D perhaps TRBD1 (6 bases). TRBV5-3 is flagged as an ORF with uncertain function. The ends were cut back, 8 bases at V and 5 bases at J, with 16 bases in the middle. The CDR3 runs 13 residues. CDR3 nucleotide sequence: TGTGCCAGCAGCGTACAGGGTTGGGAGACCCAGTACTTC. Translated, it gives CASSVQGWETQYF.

CDR3 in amino acids: CASGTMGYGYTF. As DNA, the CDR3 is TGTGCCAGCGGGACGATGGGCTATGGCTACACCTTC. The chain couples TRBV6-1 to TRBJ1-2, with a tentative D call TRBD1 (5 bases). V dropped 8 bases and J dropped 4 bases, with 11 bases sitting between them. The germline V gene encodes CDR1 MNHNS and CDR2 SASEGT. The CDR3 has 12 amino acids.

J is TRBJ1-5 and V is TRBV28; D unclear. The V end lost 4 bases, the J end lost 2 bases, and 6 bases lay between the germline ends. CDR3 length: 13 residues. The germline gives CDR1 MDHEN, CDR2 SYDVKM. The CDR3 bases are TGTGCCAGCAGTTACTTGGGCAATCAGCCCCAGCATTTT. Translated, it gives CASSYLGNQPQHF.

The CDR3 is CASRGTVTDTQYF. CDR3 nucleotide sequence: TGCGCCAGCAGAGGGACAGTCACAGATACGCAGTATTTT. This rearrangement joins TRBV5-1 to TRBJ2-3; 7 nucleotides agree with TRBD1. Germline CDR1 and CDR2: SGHRS and YFSETQ. The CDR3 totals 13 residues. Trimming took 5 bases from V and 2 from J; bases not matched to a gene: 2.

Of note for this clonotype: The junction and the germline gene differ at one end; a read error may be behind it. The chain couples TRBV7-7 to TRBJ2-1, with 7 bases fitting TRBD1. Germline assignment: CDR1 SSHAT and CDR2 FNYEAQ (reference sequence). The CDR3 totals 14 residues. The CDR3 here is CASSPRTGNNEQFF. For the CDR3, the DNA is TGTGCTAGCAGCCCACGGACAGGTAACAATGAGCAGTTCTTC.

The chain combines TRBV4-2 with TRBJ2-5, with D possibly called TRBD1 or TRBD2 (6 bases each). The CDR3 consists of 17 residues. Germline-derived CDR1 and CDR2 are LGHNA and YNFKEQ. Trimming stripped 0 bases from V and 4 bases from J, with 18 bases between. CDR3 in DNA: TGTGCCAGCAGCCAAGACGGGGCTGGGGGGCGGGGAGAGACCCAGTACTTC. Its protein is CASSQDGAGGRGETQYF.

This clonotype was observed a handful of times. This chain connects TRBV18 to TRBJ1-1; D is perhaps TRBD1 (6 bases). V lost 4 bases to trimming and J lost 3 bases, with 12 bases between them. There are 14 residues in the CDR3. Germline V CDR1 and CDR2: KGHSH, LQKENI. This chain's CDR3 is CASSLKQGDTEAFF. In nucleotides, the CDR3 is TGTGCCAGCTCACTAAAACAGGGAGACACTGAAGCTTTCTTT.

This clonotype was found a few times. J is TRBJ2-7 and V is TRBV20-1; D may correspond to TRBD1 or TRBD2 (5 bases each). The germline V gene encodes CDR1 DFQATT and CDR2 SNEGSKA (reference sequence). V lost 7 bases to trimming and J lost 6 bases, with 19 bases between them. This CDR3 comprises 13 residues. The CDR3 region has the DNA TGCAGTGTAGGCCCCGGGGCCACTCGCGAGCAGTACTTC. This translates into CSVGPGATREQYF.

V is TRBV20-1 and J is TRBJ2-7; TRBD1 matches at 9 bases. Germline V gene lookup returns CDR1 DFQATT and CDR2 SNEGSKA (reference sequence). The CDR3 is 14 residues long. Trimming removed 3 bases from V and 9 bases from J; junction bases left unmatched: 12. CDR3 in DNA: TGCAGTGCTAGTGTACCGGGACAGGGCGCCGGGCAGTACTTC. Protein sequence: CSASVPGQGAGQYF.

A few counts support this clonotype. The chain joins TRBV19 to TRBJ2-4; the D is unclear. CDR3 length: 15 residues. Trimming removed 2 bases from V and 0 bases from J, with 8 bases in between. Germline CDR1 is LNHDA and CDR2 is SQIVND (reference sequence). The CDR3 nucleotides read TGTGCCAGTAGTATACCTAACTTAGCCAAAAACATTCAGTACTTC. Its translation: CASSIPNLAKNIQYF.

The chain recombines TRBV7-2 with TRBJ2-1; D might be TRBD1 (5 bases). Trimming stripped 0 bases from V and 4 bases from J, with 10 bases between. The CDR3 spans 15 residues. The germline V gene has CDR1 SGHTA and CDR2 FQGNSA. The DNA for the CDR3 is TGTGCCAGCAGCTTAGCGTTTCAGGGATACAATGAGCAGTTCTTC. This codes for CASSLAFQGYNEQFF. Supplemented by reference TRBV7-2 and TRBJ2-1, the full variable domain reads GAGVSQSPSNKVTEKGKDVELRCDPISGHTALYWYRQSLGQGLEFLIYFQGNSAPDKSGLPSDRFSAERTGGSVSTLTIQRTQQEDSAVYLCASSLAFQGYNEQFFGPGTRLTVL.

The chain recombines TRBV20-1 with TRBJ2-2; a weak D match, TRBD1 (8 bases). Germline V gives CDR1 DFQATT, CDR2 SNEGSKA (reference sequence). The CDR3 is 13 residues long. CDR3 nucleotides: TGCAGCTTAAGGACAGGGAGGGCCGGGGAGCTGTTTTTT. Amino acid sequence: CSLRTGRAGELFF.

This clonotype was seen a few times. The chain is built from TRBV14 and TRBJ1-1, with a weak D call TRBD1 (6 bases). Germline V CDR1 and CDR2: SGHDN, FVKESK. V shed 3 bases and J shed 4 bases, with 12 bases lying between them. The CDR3 has 14 amino acids. The CDR3 sequence is CASSQQGFGTEAFF. For the CDR3, the DNA is TGTGCCAGCAGCCAGCAGGGGTTCGGCACTGAAGCTTTCTTT.

This clonotype was found a few times. The genes are TRBV20-1 and TRBJ1-2; TRBD1 matches at 12 bases. After removal of 2 bases from V and 8 bases from J, the junction contained 3 bases not matched to a gene. This CDR3 has 13 amino acids. CDR1 and CDR2 from the germline V gene are DFQATT and SNEGSKA (reference sequence). The CDR3 region is CSARSGTGGGYTF. CDR3 coding DNA: TGCAGTGCTAGATCCGGGACAGGGGGCGGCTACACCTTC.

This clonotype occurred a few times. The V gene is TRBV11-2, the J gene TRBJ1-5; D not certain. Looked up from germline, CDR1 is SGHAT and CDR2 is FQNNGV. Trimming took off 0 bases at V and 4 bases at J, with 10 bases between the two ends. The CDR3 is 15 amino acids. The CDR3 loop is CASSLDLGGNQPQHF. The CDR3 DNA reads TGTGCCAGCAGCTTAGATCTTGGAGGGAATCAGCCCCAGCATTTT.

The CDR3 is CASSVGQGQTHNEQFF. CDR3 sequence (DNA): TGTGCCAGCAGCGTCGGACAGGGCCAAACACACAATGAGCAGTTCTTC. The genes are TRBV7-3 and TRBJ2-1; 8 bases fit TRBD1. The trim removed 5 bases at V and 5 bases at J, leaving 11 bases unmatched. CDR1 is SGHTA and CDR2 is FQGTGA in the germline V gene. The CDR3 length is 16 residues.

This clonotype appeared a few times. V and J are TRBV28 and TRBJ1-2; TRBD1 matches at 10 bases. From germline, CDR1 is MDHEN and CDR2 SYDVKM. The CDR3 contains 16 residues. After removal of 6 bases from V and 1 base from J, the junction contained 8 bases not matched to a gene. In nucleotides, the CDR3 is TGTGCCAGCAGCCCGATTGGGACAGGGGATAACTATGGCTACACCTTC. It codes for CASSPIGTGDNYGYTF.